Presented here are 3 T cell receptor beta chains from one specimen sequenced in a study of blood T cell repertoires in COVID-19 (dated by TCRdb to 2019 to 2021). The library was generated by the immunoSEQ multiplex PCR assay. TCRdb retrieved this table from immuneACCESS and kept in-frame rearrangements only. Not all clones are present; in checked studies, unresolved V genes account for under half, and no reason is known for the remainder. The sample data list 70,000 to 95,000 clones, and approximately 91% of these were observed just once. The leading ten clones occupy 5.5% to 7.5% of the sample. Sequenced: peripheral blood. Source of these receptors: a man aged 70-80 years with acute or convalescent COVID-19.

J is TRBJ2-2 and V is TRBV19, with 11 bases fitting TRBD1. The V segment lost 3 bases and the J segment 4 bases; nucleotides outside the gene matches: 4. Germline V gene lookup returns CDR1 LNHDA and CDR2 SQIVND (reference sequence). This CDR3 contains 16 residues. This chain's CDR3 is CASSMDRGHGTGELFF. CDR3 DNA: TGTGCCAGTAGTATGGACAGGGGGCATGGCACCGGGGAGCTGTTTTTT.

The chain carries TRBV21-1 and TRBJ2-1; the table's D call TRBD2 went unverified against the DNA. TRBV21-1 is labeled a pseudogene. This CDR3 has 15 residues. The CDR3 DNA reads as TGTGCCAGCAGCAAAGTTTCGGGAGGGCCCCATGAGCAGTTCTTC. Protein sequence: CASSKVSGGPHEQFF.

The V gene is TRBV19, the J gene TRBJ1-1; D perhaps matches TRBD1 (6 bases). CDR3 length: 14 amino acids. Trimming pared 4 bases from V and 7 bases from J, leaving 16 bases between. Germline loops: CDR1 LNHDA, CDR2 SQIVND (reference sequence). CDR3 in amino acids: CASSNFQGPSEAFF. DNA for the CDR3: TGTGCCAGTAGTAATTTCCAGGGGCCCAGTGAAGCTTTCTTT.